This is a list of T cell receptor beta chains from one sample in a study of blood T cells in healthy people across ages. TCRdb processed the 5' RACE reads anew with MiXCR; each CDR3 protein has one entry. The data show roughly 1.9 million distinct CDR3 sequences, with around 40% seen just once and approximately 22% held by the top ten. Sequencing used blood. Receptor source: a human donor in good health. Both conserved end residues are part of each CDR3. The D gene is left open where the match is weak. Rows give clone size only sometimes, using once, few, many, or a class for an expanded clone.

d_gene,len,v_gene,abundance,j_gene,CDR3nt,CDR3aa
.,16,TRBV25-1,.,TRBJ2-3,TGTGCCAGCAGTGAATTCCCTACAGACAGCACAGATACGCAGTATTTT,CASSEFPTDSTDTQYF
.,11,TRBV6-6,few,TRBJ1-2,TGTGCCAGCAGTTACGAGTTAGGCTACACCTTC,CASSYELGYTF
TRBD2,15,TRBV3-1,.,TRBJ2-7,TGTGCCAGCAGCCAAAATAGCGGGGGGGCCTGGGAGCAGTACTTC,CASSQNSGGAWEQYF
.,20,TRBV7-8,few,TRBJ2-1,TGTGCCAGCAGCTTTCGATGGCGGGCCTCCGACCGGAGCTCCTACAATGAGCAGTTCTTC,CASSFRWRASDRSSYNEQFF
.,12,TRBV29-1,.,TRBJ1-4,TGCAGCGTTCAGGGGCTGGGTGAAAAACTGTTTTTT,CSVQGLGEKLFF
.,10,TRBV2,.,TRBJ2-7,TGTGCCAGCACGAGGGCCGAGCAGTACTTC,CASTRAEQYF
TRBD1,15,TRBV7-9,few,TRBJ2-3,TGTGCCAGCAGCTTTGGGGACAGGATCACAGATACGCAGTATTTT,CASSFGDRITDTQYF
.,15,TRBV7-9,.,TRBJ2-3,TGTGCCAGCAGCGCCGATACGCAAATTGGGGATACGCAGTATTTT,CASSADTQIGDTQYF
TRBD1,15,TRBV20-1,few,TRBJ1-2,TGCAGTGCTAGAGCGTTGGCAGGGGGCGCCTTTGGCTACACCTTC,CSARALAGGAFGYTF
.,13,TRBV15,.,TRBJ2-7,TGTGCCACCAGCGACGGTAATTCCTACGAGCAGTACTTC,CATSDGNSYEQYF
.,20,TRBV7-2,.,TRBJ2-3,TGTGCCAGCAGCCGCAAGGGGAGGAGTAGTACTAGTTTGCAGACAGATACGCAGTATTTT,CASSRKGRSSTSLQTDTQYF
TRBD1,15,TRBV7-9,.,TRBJ1-5,TGTGCCAGCAGCGGGGGACAGGGGGCGAATCAGCCCCAGCATTTT,CASSGGQGANQPQHF
.,14,TRBV28,few,TRBJ2-7,TGTGCCAGCAGTCCAACCCCGGTCCTCTACGAGCAGTACTTC,CASSPTPVLYEQYF
TRBD2,15,TRBV28,few,TRBJ2-7,TGTGCCAGCAGTACCCCAGCGGGGGATACCTACGAGCAGTACTTC,CASSTPAGDTYEQYF
.,15,TRBV5-1,.,TRBJ1-2,TGCGCCAGCAGCCAAACTCCGACACACTCTTATGGCTACACCTTC,CASSQTPTHSYGYTF
.,13,TRBV7-9,few,TRBJ2-7,TGTGCCAGCAGCTTAGAGTTGGCCTACGAGCAGTACTTC,CASSLELAYEQYF
.,15,TRBV5-1,many,TRBJ2-3,TGCGCCAGCAGAAGGACTGAGGTTAGGGTAGATACGCAGTATTTT,CASRRTEVRVDTQYF